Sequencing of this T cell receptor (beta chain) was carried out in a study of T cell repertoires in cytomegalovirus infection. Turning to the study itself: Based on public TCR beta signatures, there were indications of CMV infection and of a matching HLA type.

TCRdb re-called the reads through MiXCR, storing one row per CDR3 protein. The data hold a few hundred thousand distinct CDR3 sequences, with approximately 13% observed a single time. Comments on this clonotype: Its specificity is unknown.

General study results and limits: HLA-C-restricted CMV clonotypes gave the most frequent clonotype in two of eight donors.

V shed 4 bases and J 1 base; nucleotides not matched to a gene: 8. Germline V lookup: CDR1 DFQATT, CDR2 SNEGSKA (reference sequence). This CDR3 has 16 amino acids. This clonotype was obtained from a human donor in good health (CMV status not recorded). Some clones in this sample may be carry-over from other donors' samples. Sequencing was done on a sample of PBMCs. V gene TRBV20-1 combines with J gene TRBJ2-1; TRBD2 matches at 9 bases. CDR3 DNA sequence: TGCAGTGCTACTATATTAAGCGGGGGGTCCTACAATGAGCAGTTCTTC. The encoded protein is CSATILSGGSYNEQFF.